This is a list of T cell receptor beta chains from one sample in a study of human T cells and chemical hapten exposure. Using its own MiXCR run on the RACE reads, TCRdb lists one record per CDR3 protein. Among under 200,000 distinct CDR3 sequences listed, about 31% were seen once. Sequencing used whole blood, obtained in connection with sensitization to the hapten diphenylcyclopropenone (DPC). The receptors were gathered from a woman in her twenties or thirties with alopecia areata. Some clones in this sample may be carry-over from other donors' samples. Each CDR3 is given with its conserved first and last residue. A D gene is named only where the DNA matches it firmly. Some rows have no size entry. The others give once, few or many, or a class for an expanded clone.

clone size,J gene,D gene,V gene,CDR3 protein,CDR3 DNA
-,TRBJ2-3,-,TRBV7-2,CASSPTRATSTDTQYF,TGTGCCAGCAGTCCAACGCGGGCAACTAGCACAGATACGCAGTATTTT
few,TRBJ2-7,-,TRBV28,CASRGPRLYEQYF,TGTGCCAGCCGCGGCCCTCGGCTCTACGAGCAGTACTTC
few,TRBJ2-1,TRBD2,TRBV6-2/TRBV6-3,CASSPLAAYNEQFF,TGTGCCAGCAGCCCTCTAGCGGCCTACAATGAGCAGTTCTTC
-,TRBJ1-2,-,TRBV29-1,CSVEGPGYTF,TGCAGCGTTGAGGGTCCCGGCTACACCTTC
-,TRBJ2-7,-,TRBV10-3,CAISDPGQTYEQYF,TGTGCCATCAGTGACCCCGGACAGACCTACGAGCAGTACTTC
-,TRBJ1-2,TRBD1,TRBV6-6,CASSYSKGQSYGYTF,TGTGCCAGCAGTTACTCGAAGGGACAGAGCTATGGCTACACCTTC
few,TRBJ2-3,TRBD2,TRBV5-1,CASSSGLASQYTDTQYF,TGCGCCAGCAGCTCGGGACTAGCTAGCCAATACACAGATACGCAGTATTTT
few,TRBJ1-6,-,TRBV20-1,CSARETGRDSPLHF,TGCAGTGCTAGAGAAACAGGCAGGGACTCACCCCTCCACTTT
-,TRBJ1-3,-,TRBV12-3/TRBV12-4,CASSLHRSGNTIYF,TGTGCCAGCAGTTTACACAGGTCTGGAAACACCATATATTTT
few,TRBJ2-1,-,TRBV4-3,CASSQDKYNEQFF,TGCGCCAGCAGCCAAGATAAATACAATGAGCAGTTCTTC
few,TRBJ1-2,-,TRBV28,CASARNYGYTF,TGTGCCAGCGCACGGAACTATGGCTACACCTTC
-,TRBJ2-6,-,TRBV6-2/TRBV6-3,CASSYGGAGANVLTF,TGTGCCAGCAGTTACGGCGGGGCTGGGGCCAACGTCCTGACTTTC
few,TRBJ2-3,-,TRBV29-1,CSAEGGIDTQYF,TGCAGCGCCGAGGGGGGGATAGATACGCAGTATTTT
-,TRBJ1-5,TRBD1,TRBV24-1,CATSDPTGDGQPQHF,TGTGCCACCAGTGATCCTACAGGGGACGGTCAGCCCCAGCATTTT
few,TRBJ1-1,-,TRBV11-2,CASSLLEGSEAFF,TGTGCCAGCAGCCTCCTTGAGGGGAGTGAAGCTTTCTTT
once,TRBJ1-5,TRBD1,TRBV12-3/TRBV12-4,CASSTRTGLNQPQHF,TGTGCCAGCAGTACCAGGACAGGGTTAAATCAGCCCCAGCATTTT
-,TRBJ2-5,-,TRBV20-1,CSARGSLQETQYF,TGCAGTGCTAGAGGGTCCCTCCAAGAGACCCAGTACTTC
many,TRBJ1-2,-,TRBV2,CASNLNRIYGYTF,TGTGCCAGCAATTTGAACAGAATTTATGGCTACACCTTC
-,TRBJ1-2,-,TRBV9,CASSVGPGLDGYGYTF,TGTGCCAGCAGCGTAGGACCAGGGCTTGATGGCTATGGCTACACCTTC
-,TRBJ2-7,-,TRBV6-2/TRBV6-3,CASSYRTSYEQYF,TGTGCCAGCAGTTACAGGACCTCCTACGAGCAGTACTTC
-,TRBJ1-2,-,TRBV29-1,CSVESGRGRGYTF,TGCAGCGTTGAATCAGGGCGCGGGAGAGGCTACACCTTC
-,TRBJ2-1,TRBD2,TRBV29-1,CSVEDPSGTVGEQFF,TGCAGCGTTGAAGATCCTAGCGGGACGGTCGGTGAGCAGTTCTTC
-,TRBJ2-1,TRBD2,TRBV11-3,CASSISGRYNEQFF,TGTGCCAGCTCCATTAGCGGGCGGTACAATGAGCAGTTCTTC